This TCR beta chain was identified in a study of shared clonotypes between healthy human individuals. Overall study context: Aged between 18 and 49, the donors were two women and a few men.

Turning to this clone: Its specificity is unknown.

Each subset's genomic DNA was shared equally among a number of immunoSEQ plates. Sequencing was performed with immunoSEQ multiplex PCR; in TCRdb, only in-frame clones are kept and a portion is missing. The data contain more than 400,000 clones, roughly 95% of them singletons. Findings of the study overall: Sharing of clonotypes among donors was expected to vary with sequencing depth. In general, naive subsets displayed greater estimated richness than memory subsets did.

The CDR3 contains 14 residues. Per the germline V gene, CDR1 is SGHAT and CDR2 is FQNNGV. This chain joins TRBV11-2 and TRBJ2-5; TRBD2 agrees at 9 bases. The end of the DNA aligns better with TRBJ2-7, so the J call may be wrong. The clonotype was recovered from a woman aged 25 to 45 in good health. The material sequenced was naive CD4+ T cells sorted from blood. Stated subset: CD45RA+ positively selected. CDR3 sequence reads: CASSLLAGVGEQYF. As DNA, the CDR3 is TGTGCCAGCAGCTTATTAGCGGGAGTGGGCGAGCAGTACTTC.